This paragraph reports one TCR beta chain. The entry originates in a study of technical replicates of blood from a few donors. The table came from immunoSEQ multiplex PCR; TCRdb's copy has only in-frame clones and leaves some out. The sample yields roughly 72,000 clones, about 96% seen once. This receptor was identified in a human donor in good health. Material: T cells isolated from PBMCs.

CDR3 sequence reads: CAWSVGGISYEQYF. In DNA form, the CDR3 reads TGTGCCTGGAGTGTAGGGGGAATCTCCTACGAGCAGTACTTC. This chain connects TRBV30 to TRBJ2-7; D may be TRBD1 (6 bases). Trimming removed 0 bases from V and 0 bases from J, with 9 bases in between. The germline V gene has CDR1 GTSNPN and CDR2 SVGIG (reference sequence). CDR3 size: 14 residues.